This note documents a single T cell receptor (beta chain) sequence. The germline gives CDR1 SGDLS, CDR2 YYNGEE. The CDR3 spans 16 residues. The J segment lost 0 bases and the V segment lost 4 bases, leaving 7 bases of the junction unmatched. Original processing notes: Using reference gene primer amplification, nucleated cell counts were estimated. TCRdb's table, derived via immunoSEQ multiplex PCR, lists solely in-frame clones and lacks some. V and J calls plus clone size are reproduced from that table; the DNA served to infer D and trimming. This table has approximately 290,000 clones, around nine tenths appearing once. The data belong to a study of blood T cell repertoires in COVID-19. About the study: Collection of acute and convalescent COVID-19 samples took place in the United States, Italy and Spain. Nucleic acid was either cDNA or gDNA, and it came from T cells, B-cell-depleted T cells, or PBMCs.

The genes are TRBV9 and TRBJ1-1, with 9 positions matching TRBD1. Material for sequencing was PBMCs or T cells enriched from blood (not recorded which). This receptor was taken from a woman aged 25 to 39 who had recovered from COVID-19. The CDR3 reads CASSLGTGQVNTEAFF. The DNA for the CDR3 is TGTGCCAGCAGCCTCGGGACAGGGCAGGTGAACACTGAAGCTTTCTTT.